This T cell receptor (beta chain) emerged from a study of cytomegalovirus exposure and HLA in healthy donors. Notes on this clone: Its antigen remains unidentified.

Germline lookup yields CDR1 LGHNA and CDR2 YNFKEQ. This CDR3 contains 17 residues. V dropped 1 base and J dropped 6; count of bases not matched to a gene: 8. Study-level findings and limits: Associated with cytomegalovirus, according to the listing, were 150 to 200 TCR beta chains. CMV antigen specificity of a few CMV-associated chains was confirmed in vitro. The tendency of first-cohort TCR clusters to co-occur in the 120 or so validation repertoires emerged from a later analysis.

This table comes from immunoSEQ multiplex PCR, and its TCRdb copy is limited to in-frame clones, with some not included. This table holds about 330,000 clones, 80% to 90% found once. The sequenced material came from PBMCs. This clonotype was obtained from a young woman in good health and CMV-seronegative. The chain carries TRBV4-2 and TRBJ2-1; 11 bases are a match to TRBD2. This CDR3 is CASSQVPLAGGLNEQFF. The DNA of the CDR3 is TGTGCCAGCAGCCAAGTCCCTCTAGCGGGAGGCCTCAATGAGCAGTTCTTC.